This T cell receptor beta chain was profiled in a study of chemoradiotherapy in HPV16-positive cancers. On the study more broadly: Candidate HPV-specific T-cell clones and common TCR motifs came from functional assays in a couple of HPV16-positive patients.

Of note for this clone: Its antigen remains unknown.

From germline, CDR1 is LGHNA and CDR2 YSLEER. Trimming at V came to 1 base and at J to 1 base, leaving 2 bases not matched to a gene. There are 16 residues in the CDR3. Repertoires were sampled repeatedly during chemoradiotherapy. The study, taken as a whole, reports: HPV-responsive T-cell expansion during chemoradiotherapy was linked to improved recurrence-free survival in HPV16-positive patients. During treatment, candidate HPV-specific clones and E7-related motifs expanded in tumor.

The protocol was immunoSEQ multiplex PCR, while the TCRdb copy is restricted to in-frame clones and leaves out a portion. The sample holds 7,500 to 9,500 clones, roughly 80% seen once. The receptor was isolated from a human donor with HPV-associated anogenital cancer. The specimen comprised tumor tissue, sampled from a patient who underwent chemoradiotherapy. The chain has TRBV4-3 and TRBJ2-7; 12 bases are shared with TRBD2. The CDR3 DNA sequence: TGCGCCAGCAGCCAAGGACTAGCGGGAGTTTCCTACGAGCAGTACTTC. Its protein product is CASSQGLAGVSYEQYF.